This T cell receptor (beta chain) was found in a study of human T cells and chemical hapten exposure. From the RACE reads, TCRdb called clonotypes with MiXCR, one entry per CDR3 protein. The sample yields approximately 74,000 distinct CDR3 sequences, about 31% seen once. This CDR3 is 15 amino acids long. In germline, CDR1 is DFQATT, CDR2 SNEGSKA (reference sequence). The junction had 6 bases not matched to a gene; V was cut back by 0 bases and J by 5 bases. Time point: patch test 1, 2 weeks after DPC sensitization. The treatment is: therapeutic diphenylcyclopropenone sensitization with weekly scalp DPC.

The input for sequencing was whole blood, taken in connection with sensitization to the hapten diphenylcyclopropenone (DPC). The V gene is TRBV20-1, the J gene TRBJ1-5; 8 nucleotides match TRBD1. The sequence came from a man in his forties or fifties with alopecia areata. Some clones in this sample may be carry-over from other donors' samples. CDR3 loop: CSARERETGDQPQHF. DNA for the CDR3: TGCAGTGCTAGAGAGCGCGAGACAGGGGATCAGCCCCAGCATTTT.